A single sample is the source of the 9 T cell receptor beta chains below, sequenced in a study of cytomegalovirus exposure and HLA in healthy donors. 13 Jbeta primers and 60 Vbeta primers were used for the PCR. TCRdb keeps only in-frame clones here, not all; method: immunoSEQ multiplex PCR. The repertoire holds 130,000 to 150,000 clones, with approximately 78% as singletons. The source material was PBMCs. The receptor set was obtained from a female donor in good health and CMV-seronegative.

This clone was picked up one time. The rearrangement uses TRBV5-4 and TRBJ1-2, with TRBD1 as a possible D gene (5 bases). This CDR3 contains 14 residues. Between the trimmed V and J ends, which lost 2 bases and 6 bases, there was a span of 14 bases. Germline assignment: CDR1 SGHNT and CDR2 YYREEE (reference sequence). The CDR3 bases are TGTGCCAGCAGCTTTAGCGGGGGAGCGAATGGCTACACCTTC. This sequence encodes CASSFSGGANGYTF.

The rearrangement uses TRBV7-9 and TRBJ1-1; 7 bases are a match to TRBD1. The V gene's germline CDR1 is SEHNR and CDR2 FQNEAQ (reference sequence). CDR3 length: 16 residues. Germline trimming cut 6 bases from V and 5 bases from J; bases unmatched to any gene: 15. CDR3 nucleotides: TGTGCCAGCAGAAAAACGGGGGACAGAGTTGCGACTGAAGCTTTCTTT. Amino acids: CASRKTGDRVATEAFF.

The V call is TRBV19, the J call TRBJ1-1; TRBD1 aligns across 8 bases. The V segment lost 4 bases and the J segment 5 bases; nucleotides outside the gene matches: 9. Germline V gene lookup returns CDR1 LNHDA and CDR2 SQIVND (reference sequence). CDR3 length equals 15 residues. The CDR3 coding sequence is TGTGCCAGTAGTAGACGGACAGGGCAAGGGACTGAAGCTTTCTTT. Translated: CASSRRTGQGTEAFF.

This clone came up a few times. J is TRBJ1-1 and V is TRBV7-8; D is unresolved. The CDR3 consists of 16 residues. V lost 6 bases, J lost 0 bases, and 17 bases lay in between. Germline CDR1 is SGHVS and CDR2 is FQNEAQ. This CDR3 reads CASRRGTGRMNTEAFF. CDR3 in DNA: TGTGCCAGCAGACGCGGAACGGGTCGCATGAACACTGAAGCTTTCTTT.

The chain links TRBV28 to TRBJ2-5, with TRBD2 matching 11 bases. There are 16 residues in the CDR3. With 5 bases clipped from V and 5 bases from J, the junction kept 10 bases outside the gene matches. Germline assignment: CDR1 MDHEN and CDR2 SYDVKM. CDR3: CASSPRLAGWRETQYF. The CDR3 bases are TGTGCCAGCAGTCCCAGACTAGCGGGATGGCGGGAGACCCAGTACTTC.

The chain combines TRBV9 with TRBJ1-2; 10 bases map to TRBD1. From germline, CDR1 is SGDLS and CDR2 YYNGEE. The junction had 5 bases not matched to a gene; V was cut back by 4 bases and J by 2 bases. This CDR3 has 15 amino acids. The CDR3 nucleotides are TGTGCCAGCAGCATTCAGGGACAGGGGAACTATGGCTACACCTTC. Translation: CASSIQGQGNYGYTF.

V and J are TRBV14 and TRBJ2-2, with TRBD1 as a possible D gene (6 bases). V was clipped by 4 bases and J by 4 bases, with 10 bases between them. The CDR3 has 14 amino acids. Germline loops: CDR1 SGHDN, CDR2 FVKESK. The CDR3 here is CASSPWTATGELFF. The CDR3 DNA is TGTGCCAGCAGCCCTTGGACAGCCACCGGGGAGCTGTTTTTT.

In nucleotides, the CDR3 is TGTGCCAGCAGCCTCCGGACTAGCGGGACGTCGGATACGCAGTATTTT. Its translation is CASSLRTSGTSDTQYF. The chain is built from TRBV4-2 and TRBJ2-3, with 12 bases that match TRBD2. Germline V gene data show CDR1 as LGHNA and CDR2 as YNFKEQ. This CDR3 is 16 amino acids long. The junction had 8 bases not matched to a gene; V was cut back by 4 bases and J by 6 bases.

The chain uses TRBV4-1 and TRBJ2-7; TRBD1 matches 7 bases. Germline CDR1 reads MGHRA; CDR2 reads YSYEKL. V gave up 1 base and J gave up 3 bases; unmatched junction bases: 9. This CDR3 has 16 residues. This chain's CDR3 is CASSQAPTGRLYEQYF. As DNA, the CDR3 is TGCGCCAGCAGCCAAGCCCCGACAGGGAGACTCTACGAGCAGTACTTC.